This T cell receptor beta chain was obtained from a study of blood T cells in healthy people across ages. Germline V gene sequence: CDR1 SGHVS, CDR2 FQNEAQ. This CDR3 is 13 amino acids long. As for this clonotype: One end of the junction does not line up with germline, which may come from a read error.

Then a second PCR, running about 6 to 11 cycles, was carried out with a sample-barcoded 5' primer and a J-beta primer mix. TCRdb redid the calling of the 5' RACE reads with MiXCR, one entry per CDR3 protein. The sample yields around 1,500,000 distinct CDR3 sequences, 35% to 45% seen once. The TCR was taken from a woman aged 18-29 years in good health. Sequenced material: blood. This chain joins TRBV7-8 and TRBJ2-1; D ambiguous. CDR3 amino acids: CASSSGLYKEQFF. In nucleotides, the CDR3 is TGTGCCAGCAGCAGTGGCCTCTACAAGGAGCAGTTCTTC.